A selection of T cell receptor beta chains follows, all from one sample in a study of blood T cell repertoires in COVID-19. TCRdb keeps only in-frame clones here, not all; method: immunoSEQ multiplex PCR. The table has 300,000 to 500,000 clones, roughly 90% seen once. Material for sequencing was PBMCs or T cells enriched from blood (not recorded which). The source is a woman aged 25 to 39 with acute COVID-19. Both conserved end residues are part of each CDR3. The D gene is left open where the match is weak. Not every row has a clone size; where given, it reads once, few, many or a size class.

-,-,TRBV15,TRBJ1-2,CATSRDRAGGYGYTF,TGTGCCACCAGCAGAGACAGGGCAGGCGGCTATGGCTACACCTTC
-,-,TRBV7-9,TRBJ2-7,CASSLGPGVGGQEQYF,TGTGCCAGCAGCTTAGGCCCCGGGGTAGGAGGGCAAGAGCAGTACTTC
TRBD2,once,TRBV27,TRBJ2-7,CASSLRHGTRSYEQYF,TGTGCCAGCAGTCTAAGGCACGGGACTAGATCCTACGAGCAGTACTTC
-,-,TRBV25-1,TRBJ1-2,CASSPPGQHYGYTF,TGTGCCAGCAGTCCACCGGGACAACACTATGGCTACACCTTC
TRBD1,few,TRBV19,TRBJ2-7,CASSIGTGGTYEQYF,TGTGCCAGTAGTATAGGGACAGGGGGAACGTACGAGCAGTACTTC
TRBD1,-,TRBV4-2,TRBJ2-1,CASSRKGDSPWDEQFF,TGTGCCAGCAGCCGCAAGGGGGACAGTCCTTGGGATGAGCAGTTCTTC
-,-,TRBV12-5,TRBJ2-1,CASGLMGLTVFNEQFF,TGTGCTAGTGGTTTGATGGGGCTTACGGTCTTCAATGAGCAGTTCTTC
TRBD1,-,TRBV5-1,TRBJ2-1,CASSLAPGQYNEQFF,TGCGCCAGCAGCTTGGCCCCGGGACAGTACAATGAGCAGTTCTTC
TRBD1,once,TRBV4-1,TRBJ2-7,CASSQEWTGGLREQYF,TGCGCCAGCAGCCAAGAGTGGACAGGGGGCCTTCGGGAGCAGTACTTC
-,-,TRBV18,TRBJ2-7,CASSPLVHYEQYF,TGTGCCAGCTCACCGTTAGTTCACTACGAGCAGTACTTC
-,-,TRBV11-2,TRBJ2-1,CASSLTSSGTGQFF,TGTGCCAGCAGCCTCACATCTAGTGGGACTGGGCAGTTCTTC
-,-,TRBV30,TRBJ1-1,CAWSVGNTEAFF,TGTGCCTGGAGTGTCGGGAACACTGAAGCTTTCTTT
TRBD1,-,TRBV13,TRBJ1-5,CASSLGRQGGSDRPQHF,TGTGCCAGCAGCTTAGGGCGACAGGGGGGTAGTGACCGGCCCCAGCATTTT
-,once,TRBV2,TRBJ1-2,CASSEGTGGEIGYTF,TGTGCCAGCAGTGAAGGAACTGGCGGGGAGATCGGCTACACCTTC
-,-,TRBV3-1/TRBV3-2,TRBJ1-6,CASSQLTTQSSYNSPLHF,TGTGCCAGCAGCCAACTTACTACTCAAAGCTCCTATAATTCACCCCTCCACTTT
TRBD1,-,TRBV7-2,TRBJ2-1,CASSTTGINEQFF,TGTGCCAGCAGCACGACAGGGATCAATGAGCAGTTCTTC
TRBD2,-,TRBV5-1,TRBJ2-2,CASSGNSGGAGTGELFF,TGCGCCAGCAGCGGAAACAGCGGGGGGGCCGGCACCGGGGAGCTGTTTTTT